Below are 10 T cell receptor beta chains sequenced from a single sample in a study of cytomegalovirus exposure and HLA in healthy donors. In the PCR, 60 Vbeta and 13 Jbeta primers were used. Repertoires were generated with immunoSEQ multiplex PCR, while TCRdb's copy carries only in-frame clones and drops some. The sample includes fewer than 200,000 clones, about two thirds of them seen just once. The material sequenced was PBMCs. The receptors here all came from a human donor in good health.

The chain couples TRBV7-9 to TRBJ1-1, with D possibly TRBD1 on 6 matching bases. Germline CDR1 reads SEHNR; CDR2 reads FQNEAQ (reference sequence). This CDR3 spans 15 amino acids. V was trimmed by 4 bases and J by 4 bases, leaving 16 bases between them. The CDR3 DNA reads as TGTGCCAGCAGCTCTACAGGGCACCGCGGCACTGAAGCTTTCTTT. It specifies CASSSTGHRGTEAFF.

This CDR3 reads CSVEEADTEAFF. As DNA, the CDR3 is TGCAGCGTTGAAGAAGCCGACACTGAAGCTTTCTTT. V gene TRBV29-1 combines with J gene TRBJ1-1; D gene ambiguous. Germline V gene sequence: CDR1 SQVTM, CDR2 ANQGSEA. Trimming shortened V by 0 bases and J by 3 bases, and 5 bases separated the two germline ends. CDR3 length equals 12 residues.

This chain uses TRBV7-9 with TRBJ1-1, with 10 bases that match TRBD1. This CDR3 comprises 17 residues. The ends lost 2 bases at V and 11 bases at J; junction bases unmatched: 17. Germline V gives CDR1 SEHNR, CDR2 FQNEAQ (reference sequence). CDR3 coding DNA: TGTGCCAGCAGCTTACTGGCACCGGACAGGGGGTCCGGTTTTGCTTTCTTT. Residues: CASSLLAPDRGSGFAFF.

The chain has TRBV19 and TRBJ2-7, with D possibly being TRBD1 (5 bases). CDR1 is LNHDA and CDR2 is SQIVND in the germline V gene (reference sequence). V gave up 5 bases and J gave up 6 bases, with 11 bases separating them. The CDR3 spans 12 residues. CDR3 sequence (DNA): TGTGCCAGTAGTGGCAGGGTTGGCGAGCAGTACTTC. Its translation: CASSGRVGEQYF.

The J gene is TRBJ1-1, the V gene TRBV2, with D uncertain. This CDR3 comprises 11 residues. Per the germline V gene, CDR1 is SNHLY and CDR2 is FYNNEI. V lost 0 bases and J 11 bases, leaving 7 bases between the germline ends. CDR3 DNA sequence: TGTGCCAGCAGTGAAGCGCGCCGGGCTTTCTTT. This encodes CASSEARRAFF.

J is TRBJ1-1 and V is TRBV7-3, with unresolved D. V lost 5 bases, J lost 5 bases, and 18 bases lay in between. In germline, CDR1 is SGHTA, CDR2 FQGTGA. This CDR3 comprises 15 residues. CDR3: CASSPSLGGRTEAFF. Here the CDR3 DNA reads TGTGCCAGCAGCCCCTCCTTAGGAGGTCGGACTGAAGCTTTCTTT.

This chain connects TRBV4-1 to TRBJ2-1; tentatively, D is TRBD2 (7 bases). Germline values: CDR1 MGHRA, CDR2 YSYEKL. The CDR3 sequence is 15 residues long. The ends were cut back, 2 bases at V and 10 bases at J, with 18 bases in the middle. CDR3 loop: CASSQTPAGASEQFF. The CDR3 bases are TGCGCCAGCAGCCAAACCCCCGCGGGGGCCTCCGAGCAGTTCTTC.

The CDR3 spells CASSNDWKGGGLFF. CDR3 nucleotides: TGTGCCAGCAGCAATGACTGGAAAGGGGGGGGACTGTTTTTT. The chain has TRBV9 and TRBJ1-4; tentative D call: TRBD1 (6 bases). From germline, CDR1 is SGDLS and CDR2 YYNGEE. V lost 4 bases and J 13 bases, leaving 20 bases between the germline ends. CDR3 size: 14 residues.

J is TRBJ1-2 and V is TRBV27; 8 bases line up with TRBD1. The CDR3 is 12 residues long. V lost 6 bases, J lost 3 bases, and 0 bases stayed unmatched. Germline V gene data show CDR1 as MNHEY and CDR2 as SMNVEV (reference sequence). CDR3 sequence reads: CASRTGDYGYTF. Here the CDR3 DNA reads TGTGCCAGCAGGACAGGGGACTATGGCTACACCTTC.

The rearrangement joins TRBV4-1 to TRBJ1-1, with D maybe TRBD1 (6 bases). There are 15 residues in the CDR3. Trimming left V 2 bases short and J 0 bases short, with 10 bases between. Germline V lookup: CDR1 MGHRA, CDR2 YSYEKL. The chain's CDR3 is CASSQQDSLNTEAFF. CDR3 in DNA: TGCGCCAGCAGCCAACAGGACAGTCTGAACACTGAAGCTTTCTTT.